The clone carrying this T cell receptor (beta chain) came up a few times. TCRdb called the RT-PCR reads again in MiXCR, with one record for every CDR3 protein. Here the sample spans about a million distinct CDR3 sequences, roughly 17% being singletons. This specimen belongs to a study of patients and donors after allogeneic stem cell transplantation. Germline V CDR1 and CDR2: SGHTA, FQGTGA. Trimming pared 5 bases from V and 8 bases from J, leaving 18 bases between. The CDR3 length is 14 residues. V is TRBV7-3 and J is TRBJ2-5, with TRBD2 as a possible D gene (5 bases). The clonotype originates from a human donor who was either an allogeneic HSCT recipient or a stem cell or donor lymphocyte infusion donor (not recorded which). It is not recorded whose cells these are; they may come from a transplant donor. The sequenced material came from blood, either unsorted or a sorted T cell fraction (not recorded which). CDR3 protein: CASSPPGSRDTQYF. DNA of the CDR3: TGTGCCAGCAGCCCCCCGGGGAGTAGAGATACCCAGTACTTC.